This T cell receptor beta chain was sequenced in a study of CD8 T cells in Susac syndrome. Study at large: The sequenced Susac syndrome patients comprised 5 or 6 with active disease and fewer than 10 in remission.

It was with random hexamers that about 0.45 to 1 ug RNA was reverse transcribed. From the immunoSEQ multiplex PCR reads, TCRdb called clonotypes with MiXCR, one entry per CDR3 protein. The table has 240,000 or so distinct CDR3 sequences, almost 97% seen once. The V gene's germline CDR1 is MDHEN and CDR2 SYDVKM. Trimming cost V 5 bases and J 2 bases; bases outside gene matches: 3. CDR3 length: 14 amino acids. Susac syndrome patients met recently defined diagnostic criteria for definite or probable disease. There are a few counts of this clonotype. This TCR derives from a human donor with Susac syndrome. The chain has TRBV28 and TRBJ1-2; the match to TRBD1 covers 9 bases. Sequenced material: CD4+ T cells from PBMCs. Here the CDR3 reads CASSTGQGNYGYTF. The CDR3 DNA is TGTGCCAGCAGTACGGGACAGGGAAACTATGGCTACACCTTC.